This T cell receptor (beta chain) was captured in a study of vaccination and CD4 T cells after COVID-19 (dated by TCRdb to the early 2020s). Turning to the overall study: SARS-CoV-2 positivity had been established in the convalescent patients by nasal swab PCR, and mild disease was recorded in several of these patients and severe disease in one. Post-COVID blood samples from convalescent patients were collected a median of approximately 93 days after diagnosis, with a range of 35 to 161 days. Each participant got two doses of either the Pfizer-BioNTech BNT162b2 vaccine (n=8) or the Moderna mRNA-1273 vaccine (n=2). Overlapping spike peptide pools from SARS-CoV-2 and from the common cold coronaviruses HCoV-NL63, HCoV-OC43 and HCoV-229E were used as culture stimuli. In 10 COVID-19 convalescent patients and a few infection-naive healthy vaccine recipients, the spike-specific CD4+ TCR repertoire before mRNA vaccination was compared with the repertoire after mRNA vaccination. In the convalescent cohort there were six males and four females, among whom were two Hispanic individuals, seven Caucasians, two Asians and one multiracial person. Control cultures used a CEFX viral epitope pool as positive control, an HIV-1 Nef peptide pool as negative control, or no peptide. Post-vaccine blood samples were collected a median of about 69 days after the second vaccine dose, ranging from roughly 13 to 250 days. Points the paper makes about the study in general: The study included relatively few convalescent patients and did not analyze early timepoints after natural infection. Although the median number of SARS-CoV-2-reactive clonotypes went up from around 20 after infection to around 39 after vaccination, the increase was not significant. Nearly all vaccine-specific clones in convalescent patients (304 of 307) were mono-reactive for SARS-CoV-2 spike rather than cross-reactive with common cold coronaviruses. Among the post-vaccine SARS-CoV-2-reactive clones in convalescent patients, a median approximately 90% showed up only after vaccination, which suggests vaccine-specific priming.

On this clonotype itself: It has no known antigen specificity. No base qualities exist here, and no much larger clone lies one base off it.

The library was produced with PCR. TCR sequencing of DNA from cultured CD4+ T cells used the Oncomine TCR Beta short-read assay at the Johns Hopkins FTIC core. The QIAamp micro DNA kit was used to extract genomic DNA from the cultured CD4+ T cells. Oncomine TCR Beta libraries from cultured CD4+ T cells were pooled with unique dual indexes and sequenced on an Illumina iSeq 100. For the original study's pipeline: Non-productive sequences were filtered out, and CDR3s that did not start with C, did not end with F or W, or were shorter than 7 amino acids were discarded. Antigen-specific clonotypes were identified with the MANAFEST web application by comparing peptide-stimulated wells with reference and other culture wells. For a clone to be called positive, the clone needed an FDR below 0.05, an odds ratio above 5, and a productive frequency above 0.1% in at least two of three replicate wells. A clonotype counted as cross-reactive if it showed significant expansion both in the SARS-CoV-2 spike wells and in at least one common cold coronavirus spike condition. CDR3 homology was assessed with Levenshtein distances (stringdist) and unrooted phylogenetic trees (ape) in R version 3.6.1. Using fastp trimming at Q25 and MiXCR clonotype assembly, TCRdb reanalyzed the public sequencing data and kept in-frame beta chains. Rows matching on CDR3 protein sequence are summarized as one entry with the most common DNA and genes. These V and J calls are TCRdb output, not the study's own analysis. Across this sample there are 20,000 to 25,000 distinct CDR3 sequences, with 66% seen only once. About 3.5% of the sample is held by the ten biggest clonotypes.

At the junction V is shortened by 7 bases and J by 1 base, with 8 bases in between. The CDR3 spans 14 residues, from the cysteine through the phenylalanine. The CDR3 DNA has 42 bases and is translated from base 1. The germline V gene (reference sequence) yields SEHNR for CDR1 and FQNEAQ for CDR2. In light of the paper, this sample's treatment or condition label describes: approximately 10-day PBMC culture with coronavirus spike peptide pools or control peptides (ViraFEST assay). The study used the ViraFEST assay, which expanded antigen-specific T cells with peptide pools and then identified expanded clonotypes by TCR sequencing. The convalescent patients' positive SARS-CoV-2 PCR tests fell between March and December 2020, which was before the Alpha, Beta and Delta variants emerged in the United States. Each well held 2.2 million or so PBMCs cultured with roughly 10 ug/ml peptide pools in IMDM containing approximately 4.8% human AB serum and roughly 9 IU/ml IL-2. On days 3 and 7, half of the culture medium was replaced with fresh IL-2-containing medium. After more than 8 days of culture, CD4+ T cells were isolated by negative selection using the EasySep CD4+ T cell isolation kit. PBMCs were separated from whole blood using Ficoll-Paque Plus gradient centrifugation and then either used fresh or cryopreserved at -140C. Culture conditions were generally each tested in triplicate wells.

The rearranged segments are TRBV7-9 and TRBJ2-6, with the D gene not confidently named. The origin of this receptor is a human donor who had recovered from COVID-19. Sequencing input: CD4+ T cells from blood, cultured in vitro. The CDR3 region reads CASTSISGANVLTF. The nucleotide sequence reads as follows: TGTGCCAGCACCTCAATTTCTGGGGCCAACGTCCTGACTTTC. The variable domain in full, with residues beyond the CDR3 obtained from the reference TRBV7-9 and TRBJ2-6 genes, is DTGVSQNPRHKITKRGQNVTFRCDPISEHNRLYWYRQTLGQGPEFLTYFQNEAQLEKSRLLSDRFSAERPKGSFSTLEIQRTEQGDSAMYLCASTSISGANVLTFGAGSRLTVL.